The sequence of this TCR beta chain was determined in a study of beta chain features in type 1 diabetes. For the study at large: Comparable age, gender and cell yields were observed in patients relative to healthy donors. Sorted cells from all samples, numbering approximately 100 million, were examined.

Purity exceeding 98% was reached by all sorted populations. The isolated RNA, all of it, was reverse transcribed, so expressed TCRB transcripts were what got sequenced. TCRdb's copy holds only in-frame clones and misses some; the assay was immunoSEQ multiplex PCR. The data contain over 300,000 clones, 8% of them singletons. Trimming pared 1 base from V and 0 bases from J, leaving 7 bases between. The length of the CDR3 is 15 residues. The germline gives CDR1 SGHTA, CDR2 FQGNSA. This clone was found a few times. Its antigen remains unknown. The study's findings and limits: Insertions were fewer and deletions more numerous at VDJ junctions in type 1 diabetes patients.

The specimen was central memory CD4+ T cells from blood. The origin of this receptor is a woman in her late teens or twenties in good health. V is TRBV7-2 and J is TRBJ1-5; unclear D gene. The CDR3 loop reads CASSLGLYSNQPQHF. In nucleotides, the CDR3 is TGTGCCAGCAGCTTAGGACTATATAGCAATCAGCCCCAGCATTTT.